The rows below give T cell receptor beta chains drawn from one sample of a study of blood T cell repertoires in COVID-19. Sequenced by immunoSEQ multiplex PCR; TCRdb stores in-frame clones only, minus some. The sample shows tens of thousands of clones, around nine tenths of them seen only once. Sequenced sample: peripheral blood. These receptors originate from a man aged 65-85 years with acute or convalescent COVID-19. CDR3s include the opening cysteine and the closing phenylalanine or tryptophan. The order of the fields is J gene, D gene, clone size, V gene, CDR3 DNA, CDR3 protein. A D gene is named only where the DNA matches it firmly. Only some rows state a clone size, as once, few, many or a class for expanded clones.

>TRBJ2-3|.|.|TRBV6-1
TGTGCCAGCAGTGCAGCAGGGAGGACAGATACGCAGTATTTT
CASSAAGRTDTQYF
>TRBJ1-6|.|few|TRBV3-1/TRBV3-2
TGTGCCGCTCGAACCGGGACATCACCCCTCCACTTT
CAARTGTSPLHF
>TRBJ2-5|.|.|TRBV4-3
TGCGCCAGCAGCCGTTCCTACAGTGAGACCCAGTACTTC
CASSRSYSETQYF
>TRBJ1-4|.|.|TRBV7-2
TGTGCCAGCAGCACCTCTAAGGGGCGCAAGGAAAAACTGTTTTTT
CASSTSKGRKEKLFF
>TRBJ2-5|TRBD1|.|TRBV7-9
TGTGCCAGCAGTACGGGACAGGGGGCGCGTCAGACCGTCGAGACCCAGTACTTC
CASSTGQGARQTVETQYF
>TRBJ2-5|.|.|TRBV7-2
TGTGCCAGCAGCTTAGTGGGGGGAGAGACCCAGTACTTC
CASSLVGGETQYF
>TRBJ1-2|TRBD1|.|TRBV30
TGTGCCTGGATGCGGGACAGGGCCCTGGAGGGCTATGGCTACACCTTC
CAWMRDRALEGYGYTF
>TRBJ2-5|.|.|TRBV7-2
TGTGCCAGCAGCTTAGGCGGTCTTCTAGAGACCCAGTACTTC
CASSLGGLLETQYF
>TRBJ1-5|.|once|TRBV6-4
TGTGCCAGCAGTGACCCCACTGACAGGATCTTCAATCAGCCCCAGCATTTT
CASSDPTDRIFNQPQHF
>TRBJ2-2|TRBD1|.|TRBV14
TGTGCCAGCAGCCAAGTCCTTACAGGGGCCGGGGAGCTGTTTTTT
CASSQVLTGAGELFF
>TRBJ1-6|.|.|TRBV7-6
TGTGCCAGCAGCTTAGCGGGGCCGAATTCACCCCTCCACTTT
CASSLAGPNSPLHF
>TRBJ2-5|TRBD1|.|TRBV18
TGTGCCAGCTCACCCCGGGACAGGGGAGGCTTCGAAGAGACCCAGTACTTC
CASSPRDRGGFEETQYF
>TRBJ2-2|.|.|TRBV24-1
TGTGCCACCAGTGATTATCGCAGGGCCGGGGAGCTGTTTTTT
CATSDYRRAGELFF
>TRBJ1-3|.|.|TRBV5-1
TGCGCCAGCAGACTAAGTTCCTCTGGAAACACCATATATTTT
CASRLSSSGNTIYF
>TRBJ2-1|TRBD1|.|TRBV6-6
TGTGCCAGCAGTTGGTCAGGGGGCTACAATGAGCAGTTCTTC
CASSWSGGYNEQFF
>TRBJ1-6|.|.|TRBV7-8
TGTGCCAGCAGCTTAGGAGATAATTCACCCCTCCACTTT
CASSLGDNSPLHF